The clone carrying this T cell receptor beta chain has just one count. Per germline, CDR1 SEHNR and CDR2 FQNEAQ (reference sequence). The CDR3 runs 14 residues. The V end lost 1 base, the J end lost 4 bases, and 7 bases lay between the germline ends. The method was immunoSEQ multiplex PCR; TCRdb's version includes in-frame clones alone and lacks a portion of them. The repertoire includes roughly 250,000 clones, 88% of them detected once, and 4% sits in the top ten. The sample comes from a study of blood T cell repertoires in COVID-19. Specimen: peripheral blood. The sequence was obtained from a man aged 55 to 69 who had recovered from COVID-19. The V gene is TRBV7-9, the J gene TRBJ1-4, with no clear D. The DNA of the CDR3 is TGTGCCAGCAGCTTAGTGGCGGGTAATGAAAAACTGTTTTTT. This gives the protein CASSLVAGNEKLFF.